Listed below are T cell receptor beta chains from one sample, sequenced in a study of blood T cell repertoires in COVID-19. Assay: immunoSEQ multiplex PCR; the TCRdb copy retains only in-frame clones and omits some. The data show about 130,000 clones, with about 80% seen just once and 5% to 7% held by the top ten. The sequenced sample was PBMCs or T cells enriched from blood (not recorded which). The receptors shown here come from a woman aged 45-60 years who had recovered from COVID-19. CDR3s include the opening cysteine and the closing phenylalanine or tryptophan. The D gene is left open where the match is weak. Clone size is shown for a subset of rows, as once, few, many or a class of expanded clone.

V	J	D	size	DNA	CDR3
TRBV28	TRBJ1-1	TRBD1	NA	TGTGCCAGCAGTTTATGGGGACAGGGGGGAATGAACACTGAAGCTTTCTTT	CASSLWGQGGMNTEAFF
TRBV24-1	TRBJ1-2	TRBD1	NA	TGTGCCACCAGTGCCCGGACAGGGGGGAACCTCAATGGCTACACCTTC	CATSARTGGNLNGYTF
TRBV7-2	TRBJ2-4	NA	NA	TGTGCCAGCAGCTTAGAGCGGATTCAGTACTTC	CASSLERIQYF
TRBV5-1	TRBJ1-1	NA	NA	TGCGCCAGCAGCTTGGATCCTCTGAACACTGAAGCTTTCTTT	CASSLDPLNTEAFF
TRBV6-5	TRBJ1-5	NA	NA	TGTGCCAGCAGTTACTCTTGGGGCGGTCAGCCCCAGCATTTT	CASSYSWGGQPQHF
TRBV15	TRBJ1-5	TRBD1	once	TGTGCCACCAGCCGCGGACAGGGGGATCAGCCCCAGCATTTT	CATSRGQGDQPQHF
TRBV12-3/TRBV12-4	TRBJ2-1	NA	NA	TGTGCCAGCACTCCCGGTCCCTACAATGAGCAGTTCTTC	CASTPGPYNEQFF
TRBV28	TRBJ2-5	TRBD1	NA	TGTGCCAGCAGCTCACCCTGGGACAGCCGGCAAGTCCAAGAGACCCAGTACTTC	CASSSPWDSRQVQETQYF
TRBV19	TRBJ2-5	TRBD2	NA	TGTGCCAGTAGTATCCCGGGGGGGCCGGATGAGACCCAGTACTTC	CASSIPGGPDETQYF
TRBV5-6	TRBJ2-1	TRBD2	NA	TGTGCCAGCAGCTTGAACCGACTAGCGTCCTACAATGAGCAGTTCTTC	CASSLNRLASYNEQFF
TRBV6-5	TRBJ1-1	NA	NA	TGTGCCAGCGGGGTTGGGGGGACTCTGGACACTGAAGCTTTCTTT	CASGVGGTLDTEAFF
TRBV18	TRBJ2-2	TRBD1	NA	TGTGCCAGCTCAGGACAGGGCACCGGGGAGCTGTTTTTT	CASSGQGTGELFF
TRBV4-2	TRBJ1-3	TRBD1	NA	TGTGCCATCGCGGAAGATTGGGACAGGGGGGTCGGAAACACCATATATTTT	CAIAEDWDRGVGNTIYF
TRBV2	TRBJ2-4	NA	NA	TGTGCCAGCAGTGAAGTTTTGAGGCGCATGGGTCAGTACTTC	CASSEVLRRMGQYF
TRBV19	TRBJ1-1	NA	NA	TGTGCCAGTAGTATGGGGGGATTTGAAGCTTTCTTT	CASSMGGFEAFF
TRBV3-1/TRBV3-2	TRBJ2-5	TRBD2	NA	TGTGCCAGCAGCCTACTAGCGGACCAAGAGACCCAGTACTTC	CASSLLADQETQYF
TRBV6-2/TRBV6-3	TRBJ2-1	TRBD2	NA	TGTGCCAGCAGTTACTACTCTGGCGGGGGGATGTACAATGAGCAGTTCTTC	CASSYYSGGGMYNEQFF
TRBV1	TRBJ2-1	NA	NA	TGCACCAGCAGCCAAGACGGACTAGCGGGGGGCCTTCTAAGCTCCTACAATGAGCAGTTCTTC	CTSSQDGLAGGLLSSYNEQFF
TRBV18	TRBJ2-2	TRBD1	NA	TGTGCCAGCTCAGACAATACAGGGGGCTCCGGGGAGCTGTTTTTT	CASSDNTGGSGELFF
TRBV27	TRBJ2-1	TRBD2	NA	TGTGCCAGCAGTTCGGGGCGACTAGCGGGCCCCAATGAGCAGTTCTTC	CASSSGRLAGPNEQFF
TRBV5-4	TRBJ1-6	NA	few	TGTGCCAGCAGCTTATTAAATCTGTCCGGGGGGTCACCCCTCCACTTT	CASSLLNLSGGSPLHF
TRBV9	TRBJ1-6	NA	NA	TGTGCCAGCAGCGTAGGACAGCATAATTCACCCCTCCACTTT	CASSVGQHNSPLHF
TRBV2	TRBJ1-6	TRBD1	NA	TGTGCCAGCAATATTTCGGACAGGGCTAGCTCCTATAATTCACCCCTCCACTTT	CASNISDRASSYNSPLHF
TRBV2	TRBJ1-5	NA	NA	TGTGCCAGCACCCGACTAGGGGATCAGCCCCAGCATTTT	CASTRLGDQPQHF
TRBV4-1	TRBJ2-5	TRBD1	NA	TGCGCCAGCAGCCACCACGGACAGGTGGCGGGTGAGACCCAGTACTTC	CASSHHGQVAGETQYF
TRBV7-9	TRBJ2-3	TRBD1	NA	TGTGCCAGCAGCCCCCCCCCAGGGGGCTCTAGCACAGATACGCAGTATTTT	CASSPPPGGSSTDTQYF
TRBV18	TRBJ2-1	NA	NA	TGTGCCAGCTCACCATCCAGGGACACTGAGCAGTTCTTC	CASSPSRDTEQFF
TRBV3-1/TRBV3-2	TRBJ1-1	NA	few	TGTGCCAGCAGCCACCTCACCAGGGACACTGAAGCTTTCTTT	CASSHLTRDTEAFF
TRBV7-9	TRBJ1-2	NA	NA	TGTGCCAGCAGCGTCGAAGAGGGCGGCTACACCTTC	CASSVEEGGYTF
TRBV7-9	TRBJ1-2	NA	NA	TGTGCCAGCAGCTTAAAGGACAGCCCTTATGGCTACACCTTC	CASSLKDSPYGYTF
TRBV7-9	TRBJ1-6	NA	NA	TGTGCCAGCAGCTTAGGTGAAGTCCCGCGGTCACCCCTCCACTTT	CASSLGEVPRSPLHF
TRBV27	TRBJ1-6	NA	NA	TGTGCCAGCAGTTTACGGTTTTCCGGGATATTTTCACCCCTCCACTTT	CASSLRFSGIFSPLHF
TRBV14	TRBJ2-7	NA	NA	TGTGCCAGCAGCCGGGGCCCGCAAGGGTACGAGCAGTACTTC	CASSRGPQGYEQYF
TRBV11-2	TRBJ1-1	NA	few	TGTGCCAGCCTCTGGGGGCAGATCCCGACTGAAGCTTTCTTT	CASLWGQIPTEAFF
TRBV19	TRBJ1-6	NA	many	TGTGCCAGTAGTATTACAGGGTTGGATTCACCCCTCCACTTT	CASSITGLDSPLHF
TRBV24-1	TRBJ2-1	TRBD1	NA	TGTGCCACCAGTGTGGCAGGACAGGGTTACTACAATGAGCAGTTCTTC	CATSVAGQGYYNEQFF
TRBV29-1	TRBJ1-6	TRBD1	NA	TGCAGCGCTCGGGGACAGGGGATCGGTTCACCCCTCCACTTT	CSARGQGIGSPLHF
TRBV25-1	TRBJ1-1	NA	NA	TGTGCCAGCAGTGAGGGAGTAGGAAAGAACACTGAAGCTTTCTTT	CASSEGVGKNTEAFF
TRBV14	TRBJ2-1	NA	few	TGTGCCAGCAGCCAATTGGGGGCTAGCTCCTACAATGAGCAGTTCTTC	CASSQLGASSYNEQFF